This T cell receptor (beta chain) was observed in a study of breast tumors, draining lymph nodes, adjacent tissues (dated by TCRdb to the mid-2010s). Background for the entire study: In breast cancer patients, the study compared the TCR beta repertoires of tumor, adjacent nontumor tissue and axillary lymph nodes. In human breast cancer, the study set out to evaluate how tumor, surrounding tissue and draining lymph node repertoires relate to one another and whether T cells may move between these sites.

Sequencing was carried out with an Illumina HiSeq 2000. TCR beta chain libraries were generated by multiplex PCR amplification. High-throughput sequencing was used to analyze the amplified TCR beta chain products. The raw public reads went through TCRdb reprocessing: fastp at Q25, MiXCR clone calling, in-frame beta chains kept. Every distinct CDR3 protein forms one entry, paired with its most common genes and DNA. The sample table records some 150,000 distinct CDR3 sequences; approximately 20% of these occur just once. The top ten constitute approximately 2.7% of the sample. The CDR3 measures 13 amino acids from cysteine to phenylalanine. Left in the record is the CDR3 DNA by itself, 39 bases read in frame from the first base. The trim is 1 base for V and 5 bases for J, with a gap of 9 bases between the germline ends. CDR1 and CDR2 are read off the germline V gene (reference sequence) as MNHEY and SMNVEV.

In its sample, this clonotype was seen many times. This receptor's antigen is unknown. No base-level quality is on record; no much larger clone is a single base apart. The lymph node samples were taken from the axillary draining lymph nodes of breast cancer patients. The paper as a whole reports these results and caveats: The data were considered consistent with most tumor T cells being derived from the lymph node and subsequently expanding within tumor tissue. The study presented the conclusion that tumor T cells originate in lymph nodes as consistent with a hypothesis, not as something directly demonstrated. In luminal-like breast cancer, tumor and nontumor tissue repertoires resembled each other significantly more than in basal-like breast cancer. T-cell repertoire diversity in tumors was found to be lower than in lymph nodes but higher than in nontumor tissue, and preferential V and J gene usage was observed.

The sequence derives from a female donor with breast cancer. Some clones in this sample may be carry-over from other donors' samples. The sample comprised axillary lymph node tissue. Here the chain combines TRBV27 and TRBJ2-7, and possibly TRBD2, on 6 matching bases. CDR3 loop: CASSLFAGNEQYF. The nucleotide sequence is TGTGCCAGCAGTTTATTCGCGGGGAACGAGCAGTACTTC.